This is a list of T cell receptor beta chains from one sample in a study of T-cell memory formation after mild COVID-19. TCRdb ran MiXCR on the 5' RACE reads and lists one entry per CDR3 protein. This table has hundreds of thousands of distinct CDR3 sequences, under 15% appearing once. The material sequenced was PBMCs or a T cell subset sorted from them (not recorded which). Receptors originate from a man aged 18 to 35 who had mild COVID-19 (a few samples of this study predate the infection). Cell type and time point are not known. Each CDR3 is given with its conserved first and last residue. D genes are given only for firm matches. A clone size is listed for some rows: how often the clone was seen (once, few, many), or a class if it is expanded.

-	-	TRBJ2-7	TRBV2	TGTGCCAGCAGTCCGAACATTTACGAGCAGTACTTC	CASSPNIYEQYF
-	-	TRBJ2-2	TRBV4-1	TGCGCCAGCAGCCAAGGCAGGGTGCCCGGGGAGCTGTTTTTT	CASSQGRVPGELFF
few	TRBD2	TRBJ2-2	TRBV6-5	TGTGCCACCTACGGCTTAGCGGGGGGGCAAACCGGGGAGCTGTTTTTT	CATYGLAGGQTGELFF
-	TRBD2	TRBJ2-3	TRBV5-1	TGCGCCAGCAGCCGGGCCCTAGCGGGGGGCTTGGATACGCAGTATTTT	CASSRALAGGLDTQYF
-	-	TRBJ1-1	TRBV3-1	TGTGCCAGCAGCCCATCGACAACGAACACTGAAGCTTTCTTT	CASSPSTTNTEAFF
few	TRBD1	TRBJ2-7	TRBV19	TGTGCCAGTCATATCACCCAGGGGGTTCCTGGCTACGAGCAGTACTTC	CASHITQGVPGYEQYF
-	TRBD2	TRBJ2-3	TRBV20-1	TGCAGTGCCAATCTAGCGGCCTTCACAGATACGCAGTATTTT	CSANLAAFTDTQYF
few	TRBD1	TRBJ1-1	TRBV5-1	TGCGCCAGCAGCTCCGTACAGGGGGCGACTGAAGCTTTCTTT	CASSSVQGATEAFF
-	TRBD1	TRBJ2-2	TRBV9	TGTGCCACCGCTCCGGGACAGGGGTACACCGGGGAGATGTTTTTT	CATAPGQGYTGEMFF
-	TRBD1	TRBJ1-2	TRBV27	TGTGCCAGCAGTGCCCGGACAGGGGGGCGCGATGGCTACACCTTC	CASSARTGGRDGYTF
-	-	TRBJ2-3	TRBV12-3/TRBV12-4	TGTGCCAGCAGTTCCACTACCACTAGCCCAGATACGCAGTATTTT	CASSSTTTSPDTQYF
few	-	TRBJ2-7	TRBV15	TGTGCCACCAGCAGAGACCTCTACGAGCAGTACTTC	CATSRDLYEQYF
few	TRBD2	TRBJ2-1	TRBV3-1	TGTGCCAGCAGCCAAGGGACTAGCGGGGGAGTACGGCAGTTCTTC	CASSQGTSGGVRQFF
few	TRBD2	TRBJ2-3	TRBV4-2	TGTGCCAGCAGCCGCCACCCGACTAGCGGAGATAGCACAGATACGCAGTATTTT	CASSRHPTSGDSTDTQYF
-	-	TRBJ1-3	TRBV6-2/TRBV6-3	TGTGCCAGCAGTTACTTCGGAAACACCATATATTTT	CASSYFGNTIYF
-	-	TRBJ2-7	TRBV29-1	TGCAGCGGTGGCCGGAGTTCCTACGAGCAGTACTTC	CSGGRSSYEQYF
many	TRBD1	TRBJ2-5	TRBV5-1	TGCGCCAGCCGTCACTCTGACAGGGTCCGCCAAGAGACCCAGTACTTC	CASRHSDRVRQETQYF
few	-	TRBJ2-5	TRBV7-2	TGTGCCAGCAGCCCCGAGGGCCTAGCATATGAGACCCAGTACTTC	CASSPEGLAYETQYF
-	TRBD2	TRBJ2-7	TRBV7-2	TGTGCCAGCAGCCCCCCCGGGGGGGAGGCTGTAAACGAGCAGTACTTC	CASSPPGGEAVNEQYF
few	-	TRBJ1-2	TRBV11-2	TGTGCCAGCAGCTGGACGCGTCAGGGGTCGAATGGCTACACCTTC	CASSWTRQGSNGYTF
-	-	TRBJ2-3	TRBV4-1	TGCGCCAGCAGCCAAGAACCAGATACGCAGTATTTT	CASSQEPDTQYF
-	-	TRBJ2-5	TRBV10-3	TGTGCCATCAGCCCCGGCCAAGAGACCCAGTACTTC	CAISPGQETQYF
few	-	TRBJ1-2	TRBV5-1	TGCGCCAGCAGCTTGGCCCACGACAGACCTTATGGCTACACCTTC	CASSLAHDRPYGYTF
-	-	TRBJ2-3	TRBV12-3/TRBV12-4	TGTGCCAGCAGTTTACGGTTCACTCCGCAGTATTTT	CASSLRFTPQYF
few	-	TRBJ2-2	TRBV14	TGTGCCAGCAGCCAAGATCCGGGGTTAGCGGCCACCGGGGAGCTGTTTTTT	CASSQDPGLAATGELFF
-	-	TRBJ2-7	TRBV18	TGTGCCAGCTCACCCCGGGACGGTACCTACGAGCAGTACTTC	CASSPRDGTYEQYF
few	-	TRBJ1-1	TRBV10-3	TGTGCCATCAGTGATATCGAAAACACTGAAGCTTTCTTT	CAISDIENTEAFF
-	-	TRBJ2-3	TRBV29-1	TGCAGCGTTGACAGGACCCGCTACTCCACCCGCACAGATACGCAGTATTTT	CSVDRTRYSTRTDTQYF
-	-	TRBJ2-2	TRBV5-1	TGCGCCAGCAGCCTGGGCTGGGAGCTGTTTTTT	CASSLGWELFF
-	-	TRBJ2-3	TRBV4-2	TGTGCCAGCAGCCCTGGGGTAGGGAGCACAGATACGCAGTATTTT	CASSPGVGSTDTQYF
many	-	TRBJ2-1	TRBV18	TGTGCCAGCTCACCCCTTAACCCGAAGGGGTTCTTC	CASSPLNPKGFF
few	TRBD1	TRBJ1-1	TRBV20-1	TGCAGTGCCCGGGGAGGACAGGGTGAGACTGAAGCTTTCTTT	CSARGGQGETEAFF
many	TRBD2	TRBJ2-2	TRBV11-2	TGTGCCAGCTGGGAGGGGTACACCGGGGAGCTGTTTTTT	CASWEGYTGELFF
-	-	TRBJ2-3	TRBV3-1	TGTGCCAGCAGCCTAACCTCAGGTTCTAGCACAGATACGCAGTATTTT	CASSLTSGSSTDTQYF
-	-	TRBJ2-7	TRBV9	TGTGCCAGCAGCGTAGGGCCAGCACAGAGGGTCGAAGAGCAGTACTTC	CASSVGPAQRVEEQYF
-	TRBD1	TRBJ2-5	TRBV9	TGTGCCAGCAGCGCAGACACAGGGGCAAGGGAGACCCAGTACTTC	CASSADTGARETQYF
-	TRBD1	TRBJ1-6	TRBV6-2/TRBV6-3	TGTGCCAGCAGACCGGGACAGTTTAATTCACCCCTCCACTTT	CASRPGQFNSPLHF
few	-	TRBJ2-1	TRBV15	TGTGCCACCAGCAGAGACCCCCCCGGAGGGGTCGGTGATGAGCAGTTCTTC	CATSRDPPGGVGDEQFF
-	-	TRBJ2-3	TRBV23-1	TGCGCCAGCAGCCACAAGCCCTCAGATACGCAGTATTTT	CASSHKPSDTQYF
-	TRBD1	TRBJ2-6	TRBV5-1	TGCGCCAGCAGCTATTTCGCCGCCGACAGGGGAAGTCGGTCTGGGGCCAACGTCCTGACTTTC	CASSYFAADRGSRSGANVLTF
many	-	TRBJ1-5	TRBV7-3	TGTGCCAGCAGCCATATAATCCAGGATCAGCCCCAGCATTTT	CASSHIIQDQPQHF
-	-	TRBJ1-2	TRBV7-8	TGTGCCAGCAGCTTATCGACCGGACTGACCCCCTATGGCTACACCTTC	CASSLSTGLTPYGYTF
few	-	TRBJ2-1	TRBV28	TGTGCCAGCAGTCTCCCCGGGGGTTGGGAGCAGTTCTTC	CASSLPGGWEQFF
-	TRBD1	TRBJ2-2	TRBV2	TGTGCCAGCAGTGAACAAGGACAGGGGGTTCCGTTTTTT	CASSEQGQGVPFF
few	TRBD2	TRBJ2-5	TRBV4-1	TGCGCCAGCAGCCAAGTTCGCGAGACTAGCGTAGAGACCCAGTACTTC	CASSQVRETSVETQYF
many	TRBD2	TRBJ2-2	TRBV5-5	TGTGCCAGCAGCCCCCGACTAGCGGGGAGCGGGGAGCTGTTTTTT	CASSPRLAGSGELFF
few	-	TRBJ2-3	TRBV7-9	TGTGCCAGCAGCGCCGGGCGGACCACAGATACGCAGTATTTT	CASSAGRTTDTQYF
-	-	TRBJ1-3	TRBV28	TGTGCCAGCAGTGTAATTGCAGATAATGCTGGAAACACCATATATTTT	CASSVIADNAGNTIYF
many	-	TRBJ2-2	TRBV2	TGTGCCAGCAGCGTTGATTACACCGGGGAGCTGTTTTTT	CASSVDYTGELFF
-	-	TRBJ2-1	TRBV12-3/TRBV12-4	TGTGCCAGCACCACACTGGCGGGGGCCGACAATGAGCAGTTCTTC	CASTTLAGADNEQFF
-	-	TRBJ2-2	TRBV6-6	TGTGCCAGCAGTTCCTATGGGACCGGGGAGCTGTTTTTT	CASSSYGTGELFF
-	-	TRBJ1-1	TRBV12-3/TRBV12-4	TGTGCCAGCACCAGAGGACCTGCCACTGAAGCTTTCTTT	CASTRGPATEAFF
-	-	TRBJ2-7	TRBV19	TGTGCCAGTAGTATACGTTCGGTCAGGGACTACGAGCAGTACTTC	CASSIRSVRDYEQYF
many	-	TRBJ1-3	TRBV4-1	TGCGCCAGCAGCCGCTACCGGGACTATGGAAACACCATATATTTT	CASSRYRDYGNTIYF
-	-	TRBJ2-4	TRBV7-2	TGTGCCAGCAGCTCTCTCAGGGGGGACCTTCGGTTTTTC	CASSSLRGDLRFF
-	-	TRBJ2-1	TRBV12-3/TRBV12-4	TGTGCCAGCAGTTTCTCGGGTGGCAGCCATGAGCAGTTCTTC	CASSFSGGSHEQFF
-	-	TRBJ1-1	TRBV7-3	TGTGCCAGCAGCTCCACCACTGAAGCTTTCTTT	CASSSTTEAFF